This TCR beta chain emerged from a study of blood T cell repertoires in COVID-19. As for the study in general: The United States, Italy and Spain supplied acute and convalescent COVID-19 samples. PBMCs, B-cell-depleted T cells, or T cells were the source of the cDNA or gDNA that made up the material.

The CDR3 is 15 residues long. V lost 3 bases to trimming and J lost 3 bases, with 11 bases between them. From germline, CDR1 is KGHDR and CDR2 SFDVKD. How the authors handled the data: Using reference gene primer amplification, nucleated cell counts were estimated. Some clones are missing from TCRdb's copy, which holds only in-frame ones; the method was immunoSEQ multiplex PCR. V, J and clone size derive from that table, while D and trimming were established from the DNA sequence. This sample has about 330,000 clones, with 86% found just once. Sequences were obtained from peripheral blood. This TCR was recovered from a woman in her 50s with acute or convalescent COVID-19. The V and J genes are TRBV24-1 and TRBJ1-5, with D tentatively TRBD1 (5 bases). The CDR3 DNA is TGTGCCACCAGTGATGGGGGGACTTACAATCAGCCCCAGCATTTT. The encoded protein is CATSDGGTYNQPQHF.